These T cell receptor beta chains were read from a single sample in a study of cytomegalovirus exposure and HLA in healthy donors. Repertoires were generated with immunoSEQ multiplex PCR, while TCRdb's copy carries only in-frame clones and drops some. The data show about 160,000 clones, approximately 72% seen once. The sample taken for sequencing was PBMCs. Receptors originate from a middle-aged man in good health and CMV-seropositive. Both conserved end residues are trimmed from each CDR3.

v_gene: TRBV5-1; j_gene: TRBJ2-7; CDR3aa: ASSWESGPSYEQY
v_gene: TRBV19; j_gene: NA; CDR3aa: ASSADSYEQY
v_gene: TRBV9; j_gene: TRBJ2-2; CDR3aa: ASSVGRGGSGELF
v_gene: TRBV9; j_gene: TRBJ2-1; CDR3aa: ASSVAGQGSQNEQF
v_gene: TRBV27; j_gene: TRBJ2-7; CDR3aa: ASSGGRSAYEQY
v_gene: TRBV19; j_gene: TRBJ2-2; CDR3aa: ASSIQRGGSAGELF
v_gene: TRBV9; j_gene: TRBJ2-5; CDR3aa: ASSGGRAGAFQETQY
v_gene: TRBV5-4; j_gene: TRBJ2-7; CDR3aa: ASSLGGVGTGIYEQY
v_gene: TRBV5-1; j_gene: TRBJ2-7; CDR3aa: ASSLGTDYEQY
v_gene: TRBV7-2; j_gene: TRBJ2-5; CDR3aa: ASSLALGQETQY
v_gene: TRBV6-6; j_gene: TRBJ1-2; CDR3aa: ASSYRGENYGYT
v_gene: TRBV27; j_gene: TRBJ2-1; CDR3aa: ASSPAGTSEQF
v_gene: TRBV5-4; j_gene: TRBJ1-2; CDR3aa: ASSLGGGAHNYGYT
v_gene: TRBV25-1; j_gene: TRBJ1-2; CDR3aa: ASRGTGVVGYT
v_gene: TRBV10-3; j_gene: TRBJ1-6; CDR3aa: AISDGGQGYSPLH
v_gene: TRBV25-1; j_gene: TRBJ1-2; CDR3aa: ASSGGVDGYT
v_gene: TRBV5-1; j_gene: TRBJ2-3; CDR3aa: ASRAGGPEDTQY
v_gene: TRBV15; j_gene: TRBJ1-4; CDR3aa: ATQKEGGEKLF
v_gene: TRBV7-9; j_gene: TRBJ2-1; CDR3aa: ASRSGTSYNEQF
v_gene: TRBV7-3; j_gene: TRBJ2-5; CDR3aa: ASSLHLAGGQLETQY
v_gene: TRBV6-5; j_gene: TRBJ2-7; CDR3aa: ASSNRDEQY
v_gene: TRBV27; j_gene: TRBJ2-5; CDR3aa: ASSPRGGAGGQETQY
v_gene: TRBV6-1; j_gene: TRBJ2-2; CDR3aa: ASSEFGTATGELF
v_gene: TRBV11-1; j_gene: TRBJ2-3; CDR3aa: ASSLETGGTTDTQY